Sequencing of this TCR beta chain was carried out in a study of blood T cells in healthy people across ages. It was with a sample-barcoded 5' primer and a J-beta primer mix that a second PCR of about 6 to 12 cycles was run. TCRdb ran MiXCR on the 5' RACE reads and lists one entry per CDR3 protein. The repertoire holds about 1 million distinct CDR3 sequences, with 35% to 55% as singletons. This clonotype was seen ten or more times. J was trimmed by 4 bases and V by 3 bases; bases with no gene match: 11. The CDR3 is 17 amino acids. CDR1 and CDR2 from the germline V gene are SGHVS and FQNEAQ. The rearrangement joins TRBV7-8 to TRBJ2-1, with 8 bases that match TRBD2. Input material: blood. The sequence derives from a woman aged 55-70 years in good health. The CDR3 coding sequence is TGTGCCAGCAGCTTGAGAAGCGGGAGCCGAACTTACAATGAGCAGTTCTTC. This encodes CASSLRSGSRTYNEQFF.